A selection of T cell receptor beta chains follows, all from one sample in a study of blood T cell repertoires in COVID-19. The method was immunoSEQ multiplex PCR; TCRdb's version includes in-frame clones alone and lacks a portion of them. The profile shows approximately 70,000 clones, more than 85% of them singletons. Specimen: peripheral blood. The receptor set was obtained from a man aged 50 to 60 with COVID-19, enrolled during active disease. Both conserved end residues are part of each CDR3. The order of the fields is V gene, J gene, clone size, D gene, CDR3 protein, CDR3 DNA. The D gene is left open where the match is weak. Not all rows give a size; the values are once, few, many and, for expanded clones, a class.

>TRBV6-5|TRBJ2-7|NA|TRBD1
CASSRRTGASYEQYF
TGTGCCAGCAGTCGAAGGACAGGGGCCTCGTACGAGCAGTACTTC
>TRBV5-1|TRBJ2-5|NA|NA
CASSLQRQETQYF
TGCGCCAGCAGCTTGCAGCGTCAAGAGACCCAGTACTTC
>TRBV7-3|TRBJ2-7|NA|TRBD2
CASSLNPGTSYEQYF
TGTGCCAGCAGCTTAAACCCCGGGACTAGCTACGAGCAGTACTTC
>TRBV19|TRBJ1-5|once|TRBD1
CASRSGTGAQPQHF
TGTGCCAGTAGATCCGGGACAGGGGCTCAGCCCCAGCATTTT
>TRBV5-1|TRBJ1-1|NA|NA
CASSLGHSNTEAFF
TGCGCCAGCAGCTTGGGACACTCGAACACTGAAGCTTTCTTT
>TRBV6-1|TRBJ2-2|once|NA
CASSEGETGELFF
TGTGCCAGCAGTGAGGGAGAGACCGGGGAGCTGTTTTTT
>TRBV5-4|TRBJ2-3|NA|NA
CASSLVTRTDTQYF
TGTGCCAGCAGCTTGGTCACCAGGACAGATACGCAGTATTTT
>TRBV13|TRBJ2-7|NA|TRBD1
CASRQTGGSSYEQYF
TGTGCCAGCAGACAAACAGGGGGGAGCTCCTACGAGCAGTACTTC
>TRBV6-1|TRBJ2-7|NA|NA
CASSEPVGGGYEQYF
TGTGCCAGCAGTGAACCGGTAGGGGGGGGCTACGAGCAGTACTTC
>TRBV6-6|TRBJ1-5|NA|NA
CASSTTGRAGNQPQHF
TGTGCCAGCAGTACTACAGGGAGGGCGGGCAATCAGCCCCAGCATTTT
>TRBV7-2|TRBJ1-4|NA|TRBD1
CASTAGTGSPEKLFF
TGTGCCAGCACAGCCGGGACAGGGTCTCCTGAAAAACTGTTTTTT
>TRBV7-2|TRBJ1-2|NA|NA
CASSLDKGGYGYTF
TGTGCCAGCAGCTTAGATAAAGGGGGCTATGGCTACACCTTC
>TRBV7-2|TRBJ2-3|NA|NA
CASSLNGGTQYF
TGTGCCAGCAGCTTAAACGGGGGTACGCAGTATTTT
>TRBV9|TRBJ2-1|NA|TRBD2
CASSPRGGLAGNEQFF
TGTGCCAGCAGCCCCCGTGGAGGACTAGCGGGGAATGAGCAGTTCTTC
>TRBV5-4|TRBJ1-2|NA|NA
CASSLRGNGYTF
TGTGCCAGCAGCTTGCGGGGGAATGGCTACACCTTC
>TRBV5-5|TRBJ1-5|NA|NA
CASSLGGPDQPQHF
TGTGCCAGCAGCTTGGGAGGGCCCGATCAGCCCCAGCATTTT